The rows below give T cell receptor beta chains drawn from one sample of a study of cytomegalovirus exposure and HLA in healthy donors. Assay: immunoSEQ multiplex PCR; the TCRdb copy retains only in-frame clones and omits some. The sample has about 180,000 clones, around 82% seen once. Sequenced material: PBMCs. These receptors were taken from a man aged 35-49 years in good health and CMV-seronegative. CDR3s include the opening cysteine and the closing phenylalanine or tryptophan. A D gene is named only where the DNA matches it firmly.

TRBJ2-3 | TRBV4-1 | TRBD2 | CASSLRGGDTDTQYF
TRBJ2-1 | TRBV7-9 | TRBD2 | CASRPSGGGYNEQFF
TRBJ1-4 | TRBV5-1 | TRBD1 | CASSPQGVDRGKLFF
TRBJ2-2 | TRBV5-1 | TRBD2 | CASSLGLAGRSGELFF
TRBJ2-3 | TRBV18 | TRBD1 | CASSPFHRGRVDTQYF
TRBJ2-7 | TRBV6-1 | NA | CASSGGGQAYEQYF
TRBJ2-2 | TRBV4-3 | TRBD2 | CASSPMVGRGGNTGELFF
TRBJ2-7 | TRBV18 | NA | CASSPGAEQYF
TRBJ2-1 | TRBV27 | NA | CASSSTGNEQFF
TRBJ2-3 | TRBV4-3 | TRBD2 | CASSQEGREGDTQYF
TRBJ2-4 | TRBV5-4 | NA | CASKPGGGENIQYF
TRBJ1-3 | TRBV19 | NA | CASSMEGTFGNTIYF
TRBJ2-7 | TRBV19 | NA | CASQTDGGEQYF
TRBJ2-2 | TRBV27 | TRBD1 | CASGLRTGTGLNTGELFF
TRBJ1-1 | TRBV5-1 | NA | CASSLMGQNTEAFF
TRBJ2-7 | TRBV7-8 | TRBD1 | CASRYASGTGVEQYF
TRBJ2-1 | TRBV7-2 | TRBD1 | CASSPGGQGAGEQFF
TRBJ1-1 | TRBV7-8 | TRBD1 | CASSDGQGGWNTEAFF
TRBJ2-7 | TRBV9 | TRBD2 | CATPQGAGTSAIKVQYF
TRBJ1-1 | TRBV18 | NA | CASSTGHMNTEAFF
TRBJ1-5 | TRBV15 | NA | CATSREEGNQPQHF
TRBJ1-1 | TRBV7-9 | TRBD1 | CASSVDRALEAFF
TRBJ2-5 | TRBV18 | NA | CASSPSTPGGETQYF